This T cell receptor (beta chain) was documented in a study of T-cell reconstitution after alpha-beta-depleted transplantation in children. The CDR3 covers 16 residues. Per the germline V gene, CDR1 is MNHNS and CDR2 is SASEGT. V was pared by 8 bases and J by 2 bases, with 18 bases between. Preparation of the TCRbeta library used unique molecular identifiers. TCRdb used MiXCR to reprocess the PCR reads, holding one entry per CDR3 protein. In the table there are approximately 520,000 distinct CDR3 sequences, 32% of which are singletons. Sequences were derived from PBMCs from the stem cell graft donor, sampled from the stem cell graft. The source is a human donor who donated a stem cell graft to a child with aplastic anemia. The rearrangement joins TRBV6-1 to TRBJ2-2; perhaps D is TRBD1 or TRBD2 (5 bases each). The CDR3 region has the DNA TGTGCCAGCCGCCGACTAATAGGACAAAACACCGGGGAGCTGTTTTTT. Translating gives CASRRLIGQNTGELFF.